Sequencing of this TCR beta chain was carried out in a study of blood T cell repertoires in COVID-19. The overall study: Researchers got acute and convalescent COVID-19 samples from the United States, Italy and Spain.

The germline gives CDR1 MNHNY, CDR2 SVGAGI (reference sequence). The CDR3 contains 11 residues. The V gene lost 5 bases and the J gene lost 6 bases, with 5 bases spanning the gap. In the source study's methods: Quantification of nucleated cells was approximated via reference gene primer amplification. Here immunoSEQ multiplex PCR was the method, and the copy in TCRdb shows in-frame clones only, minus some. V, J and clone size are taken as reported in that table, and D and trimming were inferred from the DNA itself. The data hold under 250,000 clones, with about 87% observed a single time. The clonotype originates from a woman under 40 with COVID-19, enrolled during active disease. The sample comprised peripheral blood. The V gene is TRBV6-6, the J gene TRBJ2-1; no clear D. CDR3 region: CASSGPNEQFF. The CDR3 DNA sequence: TGTGCCAGCAGTGGCCCCAATGAGCAGTTCTTC.